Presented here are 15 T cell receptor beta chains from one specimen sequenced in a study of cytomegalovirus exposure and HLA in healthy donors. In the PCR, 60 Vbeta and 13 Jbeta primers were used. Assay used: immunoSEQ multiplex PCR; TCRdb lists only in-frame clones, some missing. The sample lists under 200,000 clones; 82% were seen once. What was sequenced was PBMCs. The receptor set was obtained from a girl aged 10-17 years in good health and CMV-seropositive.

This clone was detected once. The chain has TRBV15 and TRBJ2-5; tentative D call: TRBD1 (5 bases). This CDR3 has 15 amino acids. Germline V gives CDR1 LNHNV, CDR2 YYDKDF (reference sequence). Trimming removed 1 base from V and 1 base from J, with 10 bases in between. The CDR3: CATSRVVDSQETQYF. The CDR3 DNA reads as TGTGCCACCAGCAGAGTCGTTGACAGCCAAGAGACCCAGTACTTC.

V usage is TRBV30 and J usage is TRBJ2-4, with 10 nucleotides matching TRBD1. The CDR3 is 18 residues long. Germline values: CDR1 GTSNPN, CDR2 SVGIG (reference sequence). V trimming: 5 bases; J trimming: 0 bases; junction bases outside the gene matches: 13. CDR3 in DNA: TGTGCCTGGGCCCGGACAGGGGGTTATCCACTAGCCAAAAACATTCAGTACTTC. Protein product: CAWARTGGYPLAKNIQYF.

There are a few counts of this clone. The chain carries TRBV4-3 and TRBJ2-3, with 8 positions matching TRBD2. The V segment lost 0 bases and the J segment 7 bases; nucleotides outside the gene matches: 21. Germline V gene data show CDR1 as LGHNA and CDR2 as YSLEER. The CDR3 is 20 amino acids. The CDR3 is CASSQDTGGRSHLPQNTQYF. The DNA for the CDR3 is TGCGCCAGCAGCCAAGATACGGGGGGGCGCAGCCACCTTCCACAGAATACGCAGTATTTT.

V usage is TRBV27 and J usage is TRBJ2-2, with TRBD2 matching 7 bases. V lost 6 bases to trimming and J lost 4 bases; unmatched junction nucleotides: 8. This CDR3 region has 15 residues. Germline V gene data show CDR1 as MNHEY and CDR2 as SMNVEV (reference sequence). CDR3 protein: CASRTLAETTGELFF. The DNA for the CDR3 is TGTGCCAGCAGAACCCTAGCGGAGACCACCGGGGAGCTGTTTTTT.

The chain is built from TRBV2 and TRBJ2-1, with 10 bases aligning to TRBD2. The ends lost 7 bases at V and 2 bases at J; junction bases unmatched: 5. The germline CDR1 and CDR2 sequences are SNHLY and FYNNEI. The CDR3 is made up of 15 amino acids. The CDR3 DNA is TGTGCCAGCAACGAACTAGCGGGGACCTACAATGAGCAGTTCTTC. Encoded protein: CASNELAGTYNEQFF.

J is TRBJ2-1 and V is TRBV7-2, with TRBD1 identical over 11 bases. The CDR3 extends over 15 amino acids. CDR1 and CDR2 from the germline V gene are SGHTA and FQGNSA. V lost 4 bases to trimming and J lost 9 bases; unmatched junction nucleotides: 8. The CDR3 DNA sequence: TGTGCCAGCAGCTACCGGGACAGGGGGAACACTGAGCAGTTCTTC. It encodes CASSYRDRGNTEQFF.

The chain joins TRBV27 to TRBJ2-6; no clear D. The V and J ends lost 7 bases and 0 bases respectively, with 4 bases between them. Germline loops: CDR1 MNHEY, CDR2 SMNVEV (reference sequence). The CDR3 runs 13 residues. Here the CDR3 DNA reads TGTGCCAGCACCATCTCTGGGGCCAACGTCCTGACTTTC. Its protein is CASTISGANVLTF.

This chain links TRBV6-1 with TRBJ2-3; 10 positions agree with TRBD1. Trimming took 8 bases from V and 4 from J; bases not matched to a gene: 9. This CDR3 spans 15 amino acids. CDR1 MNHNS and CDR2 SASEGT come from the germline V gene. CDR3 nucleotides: TGTGCCAGCGGCCTAGGGACAGGGGCCCCAGATACGCAGTATTTT. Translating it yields CASGLGTGAPDTQYF.

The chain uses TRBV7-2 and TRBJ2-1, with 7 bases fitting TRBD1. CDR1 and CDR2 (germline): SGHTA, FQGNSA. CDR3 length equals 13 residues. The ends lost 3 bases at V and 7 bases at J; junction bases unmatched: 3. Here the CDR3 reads CASSFGTVNEQFF. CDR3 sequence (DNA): TGTGCCAGCAGCTTTGGGACAGTTAATGAGCAGTTCTTC.

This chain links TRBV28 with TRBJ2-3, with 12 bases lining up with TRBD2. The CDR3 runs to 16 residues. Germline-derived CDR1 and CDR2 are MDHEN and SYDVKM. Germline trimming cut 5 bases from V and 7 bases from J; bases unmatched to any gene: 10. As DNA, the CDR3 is TGTGCCAGCAGTCCTCCTCTAGCGGGAGGGGTGTATACGCAGTATTTT. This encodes CASSPPLAGGVYTQYF. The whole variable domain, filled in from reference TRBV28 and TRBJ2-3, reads DVKVTQSSRYLVKRTGEKVFLECVQDMDHENMFWYRQDPGLGLRLIYFSYDVKMKEKGDIPEGYSVSREKKERFSLILESASTNQTSMYLCASSPPLAGGVYTQYFGPGTRLTVL.

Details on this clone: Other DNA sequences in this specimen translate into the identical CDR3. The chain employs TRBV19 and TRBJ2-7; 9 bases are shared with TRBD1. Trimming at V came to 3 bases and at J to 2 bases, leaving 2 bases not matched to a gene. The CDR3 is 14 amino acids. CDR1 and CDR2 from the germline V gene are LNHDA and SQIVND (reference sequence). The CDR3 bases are TGTGCCAGTAGTATCGGGACAGGGACCTACGAGCAGTACTTC. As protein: CASSIGTGTYEQYF.

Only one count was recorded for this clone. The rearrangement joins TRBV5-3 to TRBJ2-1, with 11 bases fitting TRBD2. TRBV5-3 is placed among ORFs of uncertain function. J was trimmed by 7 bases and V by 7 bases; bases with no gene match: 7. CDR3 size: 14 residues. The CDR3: CARPPGLAANEQFF. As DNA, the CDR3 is TGTGCCAGACCCCCGGGACTAGCGGCAAATGAGCAGTTCTTC.

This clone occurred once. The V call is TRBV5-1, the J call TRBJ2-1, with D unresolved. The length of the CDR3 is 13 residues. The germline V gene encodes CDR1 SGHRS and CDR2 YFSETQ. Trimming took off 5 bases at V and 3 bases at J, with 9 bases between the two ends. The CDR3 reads CASSAENYNEQFF. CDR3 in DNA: TGCGCCAGCAGTGCGGAAAACTACAATGAGCAGTTCTTC.

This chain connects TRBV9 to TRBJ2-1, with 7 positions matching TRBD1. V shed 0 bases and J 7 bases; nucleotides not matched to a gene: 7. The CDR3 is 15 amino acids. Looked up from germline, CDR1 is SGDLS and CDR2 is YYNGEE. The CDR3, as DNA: TGTGCCAGCAGCGTAGACCCGACAGGGTGGAATGAGCAGTTCTTC. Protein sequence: CASSVDPTGWNEQFF.

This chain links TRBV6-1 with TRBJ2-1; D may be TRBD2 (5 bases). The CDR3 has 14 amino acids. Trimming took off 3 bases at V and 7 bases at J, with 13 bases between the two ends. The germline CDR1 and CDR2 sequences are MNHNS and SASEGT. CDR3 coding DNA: TGTGCCAGCAGTGACCTAGCCCAGCGGAATGAGCAGTTCTTC. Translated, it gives CASSDLAQRNEQFF.